The clone carrying this T cell receptor (beta chain) occurred once. The antigen is not known. With 60 Vbeta and 13 Jbeta primers, the PCR was carried out. The method was immunoSEQ multiplex PCR; TCRdb's version includes in-frame clones alone and lacks a portion of them. The sample shows 100,000 to 150,000 clones, around 78% of them seen only once. The CDR3 sequence is 18 residues long. Trimming took 0 bases from V and 3 from J; bases not matched to a gene: 14. Germline lookup yields CDR1 SGHDT and CDR2 YYEEEE. This record comes from a study of cytomegalovirus exposure and HLA in healthy donors. Study-level results: Some highly shared sequence variants likely arose as a pipeline artifact. In a later analysis, a missense DCLRE1C variant was linked to TCR beta V- and J-gene trimming.

This clonotype was obtained from a man between 35 and 55 years old in good health and CMV-seronegative. This chain links TRBV5-6 with TRBJ1-1; the match to TRBD1 covers 7 bases. The sequenced sample consisted of PBMCs. CDR3 in amino acids: CASSLAEGTDPGDTEAFF. CDR3 coding DNA: TGTGCCAGCAGCTTGGCCGAGGGGACAGATCCTGGGGACACTGAAGCTTTCTTT.